This T cell receptor beta chain was captured by sequencing in a study of blood T cell repertoires in COVID-19. About the research overall: Some COVID-19 samples were acute and others convalescent; all came from the United States, Italy and Spain. The analysed material was cDNA or gDNA that came from T cells, B-cell-depleted T cells, or PBMCs.

With V trimmed by 3 bases and J by 7 bases, 11 bases remained unmatched. This CDR3 has 17 amino acids. CDR1 and CDR2 from the germline V gene are SGDLS and YYNGEE. As handled by the study authors: The authors estimated nucleated cell counts from reference gene primer amplification. Here immunoSEQ multiplex PCR was the method, and the copy in TCRdb shows in-frame clones only, minus some. The DNA was the basis for D and trimming; V, J and clone size are from that table. The sample lists about 400,000 clones; roughly 88% were seen once. Sample: peripheral blood. This rearrangement joins TRBV9 to TRBJ2-1; 12 bases are shared with TRBD2. This TCR was recovered from a woman in her twenties or thirties with active or convalescent COVID-19. The CDR3 spells CASSESSGRAGANEQFF. DNA of the CDR3: TGTGCCAGCAGCGAGTCTAGCGGGAGGGCCGGAGCGAATGAGCAGTTCTTC. Variable domain in full (rest from reference TRBV9 and TRBJ2-1): DSGVTQTPKHLITATGQRVTLRCSPRSGDLSVYWYQQSLDQGLQFLIQYYNGEERAKGNILERFSAQQFPDLHSELNLSSLELGDSALYFCASSESSGRAGANEQFFGPGTRLTVL.